Presented here are 32 T cell receptor beta chains from one specimen sequenced in a study of blood T cell repertoires in COVID-19 (dated by TCRdb to between 2020 and 2021). The library was made by the immunoSEQ multiplex PCR assay. Not all clones reach the TCRdb copy of this immuneACCESS table, which keeps in-frame sequences only. Checked studies attribute under half of the gap to unresolved V genes and leave the rest unexplained. This sample comprises over 150,000 clones, more than 75% of them detected only once. The ten top clones hold approximately 12% of the sample. Sequences were obtained from peripheral blood. The source is a woman in her sixties or seventies with COVID-19, enrolled during active disease.

The chain joins TRBV19 to TRBJ1-2; TRBD1 matches at 8 bases. Germline V gene data show CDR1 as LNHDA and CDR2 as SQIVND (reference sequence). This CDR3 contains 17 residues. Trimming cost V 5 bases and J 8 bases; bases outside gene matches: 19. This chain's CDR3 is CASSPTVQGASPWGYTF. The CDR3 nucleotides read TGTGCCAGTAGTCCGACGGTGCAGGGGGCGAGCCCCTGGGGCTACACCTTC.

The chain links TRBV27 to TRBJ2-2, with TRBD2 matching 10 bases. The CDR3 runs 16 residues. Germline-derived CDR1 and CDR2 are MNHEY and SMNVEV (reference sequence). The junction had 0 bases not matched to a gene; V was cut back by 2 bases and J by 0 bases. CDR3 coding DNA: TGTGCCAGCAGTTTAACTAGCGGGGCGAACACCGGGGAGCTGTTTTTT. It specifies CASSLTSGANTGELFF.

The chain joins TRBV18 to TRBJ2-1; D unclear. The germline V gene encodes CDR1 KGHSH and CDR2 LQKENI. The CDR3 runs to 14 residues. The V and J ends lost 0 bases and 4 bases respectively, with 7 bases between them. The DNA of the CDR3 is TGTGCCAGCTCACCACCGAACTCATACAATGAGCAGTTCTTC. Translated, it gives CASSPPNSYNEQFF.

The chain uses TRBV28 and TRBJ1-2, with TRBD1 matching over 11 bases. The V gene end was trimmed by 6 bases and the J gene end by 5 bases; junction bases not matched to a gene: 5. Germline V lookup: CDR1 MDHEN, CDR2 SYDVKM. The CDR3 extends over 14 amino acids. The DNA for the CDR3 is TGTGCCAGCAGGGGGACAGGGGGGACATATGGCTACACCTTC. Residues: CASRGTGGTYGYTF.

The chain links TRBV28 to TRBJ2-7; 13 bases agree with TRBD2. Germline lookup yields CDR1 MDHEN and CDR2 SYDVKM. With V trimmed by 6 bases and J by 6 bases, 5 bases remained unmatched. The CDR3 spans 14 residues. The CDR3 spells CASRPGLAGSEQYF. In nucleotides, the CDR3 is TGTGCCAGCAGACCGGGACTAGCGGGAAGCGAGCAGTACTTC.

The DNA of the CDR3 is TGCAGTGCTAGTCAAGACAGTATATCCTACAATGAGCAGTTCTTC. This gives the protein CSASQDSISYNEQFF. The J gene is TRBJ2-1, the V gene TRBV20-1; possible D gene TRBD1, 5 bases. Germline assignment: CDR1 DFQATT and CDR2 SNEGSKA (reference sequence). The CDR3 consists of 15 residues. V lost 3 bases to trimming and J lost 1 base, with 13 bases between them.

J is TRBJ1-2 and V is TRBV28, with 7 bases matching TRBD1. Germline V gene lookup returns CDR1 MDHEN and CDR2 SYDVKM. J was trimmed by 6 bases and V by 4 bases; bases with no gene match: 8. This CDR3 is 14 amino acids long. For the CDR3, the DNA is TGTGCCAGCAGTTCCGGGACAGAGATTCATGGCTACACCTTC. This translates into CASSSGTEIHGYTF.

The chain recombines TRBV5-1 with TRBJ1-6, with 7 bases aligning to TRBD1. Per the germline V gene, CDR1 is SGHRS and CDR2 is YFSETQ. The V gene end was trimmed by 4 bases and the J gene end by 7 bases; junction bases not matched to a gene: 8. This CDR3 is built from 15 residues. CDR3 nucleotide sequence: TGCGCCAGCAGCACCGATGACAGGGTGAATTCACCCCTCCACTTT. It codes for CASSTDDRVNSPLHF.

The gene calls are TRBV12-3 or TRBV12-4 and TRBJ2-2; D unclear. Deletions cut 3 bases from V and 4 bases from J, with 6 bases between. CDR3 length equals 13 residues. The chain's CDR3 is CASSFRRTGELFF. Written as DNA, the CDR3 is TGTGCCAGCAGTTTTCGTCGCACCGGGGAGCTGTTTTTT.

This chain joins TRBV3-1 (or the pseudogene TRBV3-2) and TRBJ2-4; D uncertain. V was cut by 1 base and J by 3 bases, with 4 bases left in between. CDR3 size: 13 residues. Germline CDR1 is LGHDT and CDR2 is YNNKEL (reference sequence). In nucleotides, the CDR3 is TGTGCCAGCAGCCAAGTCATCAAAAACATTCAGTACTTC. Protein: CASSQVIKNIQYF.

CDR3 sequence reads: CASSPPGQGAAEAFF. CDR3 coding DNA: TGTGCCAGCAGTCCTCCGGGACAGGGGGCGGCTGAAGCTTTCTTT. The chain links TRBV6-5 to TRBJ1-1, with TRBD1 matching 12 bases. Looked up from germline, CDR1 is MNHEY and CDR2 is SVGAGI. CDR3 size: 15 residues. The V gene end was trimmed by 5 bases and the J gene end by 6 bases; junction bases not matched to a gene: 7.

This chain links TRBV9 with TRBJ1-1, with D possibly matching TRBD1 (5 bases). The CDR3 is made up of 13 amino acids. V was clipped by 3 bases and J by 0 bases, with 6 bases between them. Per the germline V gene, CDR1 is SGDLS and CDR2 is YYNGEE. CDR3 amino acids: CASSGGLNTEAFF. The CDR3 bases are TGTGCCAGCAGCGGGGGCCTGAACACTGAAGCTTTCTTT. The whole variable domain, remainder taken from reference TRBV9 and TRBJ1-1, is DSGVTQTPKHLITATGQRVTLRCSPRSGDLSVYWYQQSLDQGLQFLIQYYNGEERAKGNILERFSAQQFPDLHSELNLSSLELGDSALYFCASSGGLNTEAFFGQGTRLTVV.

V is TRBV5-4 and J is TRBJ1-6; D gene uncertain. Germline CDR1 SGHNT, CDR2 YYREEE (reference sequence). The V end was cut by 0 bases, the J end by 6 bases, with 4 bases between. CDR3 length: 13 residues. This chain's CDR3 is CASSLGPNSPLHF. CDR3 bases: TGTGCCAGCAGCTTGGGGCCTAATTCACCCCTCCACTTT.

The V call is TRBV18, the J call TRBJ1-5; maybe TRBD1 (6 bases). CDR1 and CDR2 (germline): KGHSH, LQKENI. Trimming took 3 bases from V and 0 from J, leaving 12 bases between them. The CDR3 contains 16 residues. The CDR3 DNA sequence: TGTGCCAGCTCACCTGGACAGACAAATAGCAATCAGCCCCAGCATTTT. It yields the protein CASSPGQTNSNQPQHF. The whole variable domain, remainder taken from reference TRBV18 and TRBJ1-5, is NAGVMQNPRHLVRRRGQEARLRCSPMKGHSHVYWYRQLPEEGLKFMVYLQKENIIDESGMPKERFSAEFPKEGPSILRIQQVVRGDSAAYFCASSPGQTNSNQPQHFGDGTRLSIL.

The chain has TRBV10-3 and TRBJ1-2; TRBD1 might be the D (6 bases). This CDR3 has 12 residues. CDR1 is ENHRY and CDR2 is SYGVKD in the germline V gene. Trimming pared 4 bases from V and 4 bases from J, leaving 7 bases between. This chain's CDR3 is CAISGDTYGYTF. The CDR3 DNA reads as TGTGCCATCAGTGGGGACACCTATGGCTACACCTTC.

The chain links TRBV20-1 to TRBJ2-1, with TRBD2 matching 8 bases. The CDR3 sequence is 14 residues long. V lost 3 bases to trimming and J lost 5 bases; unmatched junction nucleotides: 6. Germline lookup yields CDR1 DFQATT and CDR2 SNEGSKA (reference sequence). The CDR3 DNA reads TGCAGTGCTAGTAAAGCGGGAGTGGACAATGAGCAGTTCTTC. Its translation is CSASKAGVDNEQFF.

The V and J genes are TRBV25-1 and TRBJ2-2; no reliable D call. Trimming took 4 bases from V and 0 from J, leaving 9 bases between them. CDR1 and CDR2 from the germline V gene are MGHDK and SYGVNS. This CDR3 spans 15 amino acids. The chain's CDR3 is CASSVVAANTGELFF. The CDR3 nucleotides are TGTGCCAGCAGTGTTGTGGCAGCGAACACCGGGGAGCTGTTTTTT.

This clone was recorded once. This chain joins TRBV19 and TRBJ2-5; perhaps TRBD2 as D (6 bases). The V gene's germline CDR1 is LNHDA and CDR2 SQIVND (reference sequence). The CDR3 has 16 residues. V was trimmed by 5 bases and J by 3 bases, leaving 19 bases between them. The CDR3 region is CASSSGVGGKKETQYF. Written as DNA, the CDR3 is TGTGCCAGTAGTTCGGGGGTTGGTGGGAAGAAAGAGACCCAGTACTTC. The complete variable domain, with remaining parts taken from reference TRBV19 and TRBJ2-5, reads DGGITQSPKYLFRKEGQNVTLSCEQNLNHDAMYWYRQDPGQGLRLIYYSQIVNDFQKGDIAEGYSVSREKKESFPLTVTSAQKNPTAFYLCASSSGVGGKKETQYFGPGTRLLVL.

V gene TRBV12-1 combines with J gene TRBJ1-2; whether TRBD1, the table's D call, matches the DNA was not checked. TRBV12-1 corresponds to a pseudogene. The CDR3 is 12 amino acids. CDR3 sequence (DNA): TGTGCCAGCAACATACAGGGATGGGGCTACACCTTC. Encoded protein: CASNIQGWGYTF.

The chain has TRBV24-1 and TRBJ2-5; TRBD1 matches 7 bases. The CDR3 is 13 residues long. The J segment lost 0 bases and the V segment lost 9 bases, leaving 3 bases of the junction unmatched. Germline CDR1 reads KGHDR; CDR2 reads SFDVKD. The CDR3, as DNA: TGTGCCACCCGGGGACAGAACCAAGAGACCCAGTACTTC. This translates into CATRGQNQETQYF.

The rearrangement joins TRBV29-1 to TRBJ2-5, with D maybe TRBD2 (5 bases). The CDR3 loop spans 11 amino acids. Germline values: CDR1 SQVTM, CDR2 ANQGSEA. The ends were cut back, 5 bases at V and 2 bases at J, with 6 bases in the middle. CDR3 sequence reads: CSVWTQETQYF. In DNA, the CDR3 is TGCAGCGTTTGGACTCAAGAGACCCAGTACTTC.

The chain has TRBV7-8 and TRBJ2-1; 9 positions match TRBD2. The CDR3 spans 17 residues. Germline V gives CDR1 SGHVS, CDR2 FQNEAQ. J was trimmed by 3 bases and V by 2 bases; bases with no gene match: 8. CDR3 coding DNA: TGTGCCAGCAGCTTACAAGAGGTAGCGGGAGACTACAATGAGCAGTTCTTC. Translated, it gives CASSLQEVAGDYNEQFF.

On this clone itself: Distinct nucleotide sequences in the sample also encode this CDR3. V is TRBV11-3 and J is TRBJ1-4, with a possible D match to TRBD1 (5 bases). Trimming took off 3 bases at V and 3 bases at J, with 8 bases between the two ends. CDR1 is SGHNT, CDR2 YENEEA, per germline. The CDR3 spans 14 residues. This CDR3 reads CASSFGGSNEKLFF. The DNA of the CDR3 is TGTGCCAGCAGCTTTGGGGGGTCTAATGAAAAACTGTTTTTT. The complete variable domain, with remaining parts taken from reference TRBV11-3 and TRBJ1-4, reads EAGVVQSPRYKIIEKKQPVAFWCNPISGHNTLYWYLQNLGQGPELLIRYENEEAVDDSQLPKDRFSAERLKGVDSTLKIQPAELGDSAVYLCASSFGGSNEKLFFGSGTQLSVL.

The gene calls are TRBV29-1 and TRBJ1-1; 9 nucleotides line up with TRBD1. The CDR3 has 11 residues. Trimming took 6 bases from V and 10 from J; bases not matched to a gene: 6. Per germline, CDR1 SQVTM and CDR2 ANQGSEA. The CDR3 nucleotides read TGCAGCGTGCCCGGGACAGGGAGAGCTTTCTTT. The encoded protein is CSVPGTGRAFF.

The chain combines TRBV3-1 (or the pseudogene TRBV3-2) with TRBJ1-1, with a weak D call TRBD1 (6 bases). This CDR3 comprises 16 residues. Germline values: CDR1 LGHDT, CDR2 YNNKEL (reference sequence). V lost 0 bases to trimming and J lost 4 bases, with 15 bases between them. CDR3 bases: TGTGCCAGCAGCCAAGATTTCAGGGGCTCGGGCACTGAAGCTTTCTTT. Amino acids: CASSQDFRGSGTEAFF.

The chain couples TRBV2 to TRBJ2-7; no definite D call. V lost 8 bases and J 4 bases, leaving 9 bases between the germline ends. The V gene's germline CDR1 is SNHLY and CDR2 FYNNEI. The CDR3 runs 11 residues. The CDR3 sequence is CASRSLYEQYF. CDR3 in DNA: TGTGCCAGCCGGAGCCTGTACGAGCAGTACTTC.

This clone has more than one count but fewer than ten. The J gene is TRBJ1-1, the V gene TRBV7-9; tentatively, D is TRBD1 (6 bases). V was cut by 0 bases and J by 8 bases, with 13 bases left in between. The CDR3 runs to 14 residues. The germline gives CDR1 SEHNR, CDR2 FQNEAQ (reference sequence). CDR3 sequence reads: CASSLAAGVLEAFF. CDR3 coding DNA: TGTGCCAGCAGCTTAGCGGCAGGGGTTCTGGAAGCTTTCTTT.

The J gene is TRBJ1-1, the V gene TRBV5-1, with a tentative D call TRBD1 (6 bases). CDR3 size: 15 residues. CDR1 SGHRS and CDR2 YFSETQ come from the germline V gene. Trimming removed 1 base from V and 3 bases from J, with 13 bases in between. The chain's CDR3 is CASSLSPHRDTEAFF. In nucleotides, the CDR3 is TGCGCCAGCAGCTTGTCACCCCACAGGGACACTGAAGCTTTCTTT.

This clone was picked up one time. The chain carries TRBV3-1 (or the pseudogene TRBV3-2) and TRBJ2-7, with D possibly matching TRBD1 (5 bases). CDR1 and CDR2 from the germline V gene are LGHDT and YNNKEL (reference sequence). The CDR3 has 13 residues. V lost 0 bases and J lost 8, with 11 bases in between. The CDR3 sequence: CASSQDRGQQQYF. CDR3 nucleotide sequence: TGTGCCAGCAGCCAAGATCGAGGACAACAGCAGTACTTC.

The chain couples TRBV10-3 to TRBJ2-5, with D possibly matching TRBD1 (6 bases). The CDR3 contains 11 residues. V lost 10 bases and J lost 2, with 8 bases in between. CDR1 is ENHRY and CDR2 is SYGVKD in the germline V gene. The CDR3 region is CASGQQETQYF. In DNA form, the CDR3 reads TGTGCCAGCGGACAGCAAGAGACCCAGTACTTC.

The gene calls are TRBV24-1 and TRBJ2-2; weak D call: TRBD2 (5 bases). The V end was cut by 0 bases, the J end by 8 bases, with 6 bases between. This CDR3 has 13 amino acids. Germline CDR1 is KGHDR and CDR2 is SFDVKD. The CDR3 loop is CATSDLRGGELFF. The DNA for the CDR3 is TGTGCCACCAGTGATTTGCGGGGTGGGGAGCTGTTTTTT.

V is TRBV6-4 and J is TRBJ1-1; TRBD1 aligns across 7 bases. The CDR3 contains 15 residues. The V segment lost 6 bases and the J segment 1 base; nucleotides outside the gene matches: 8. Germline-derived CDR1 and CDR2 are MRHNA and SNTAGT. CDR3 nucleotides: TGTGCCAGCAGCCGAGAAACAGGGGCGAACACTGAAGCTTTCTTT. Amino acids: CASSRETGANTEAFF.